This is a list of T cell receptor beta chains from one sample in a study of control samples from healthy donors and cancer patients. Generated by immunoSEQ multiplex PCR, the TCRdb table keeps only in-frame clones and is missing some. Among some 130,000 clones listed, roughly 89% were seen once. The sequenced sample consisted of blood. The receptors derive from a man aged 18 to 29 in good health. The CDR3 runs from the conserved cysteine through the conserved F or W. Each record gives: D gene, J gene, CDR3 length, V gene, clone size, CDR3 protein, CDR3 DNA. The D gene is left open where the match is weak. The size of a clone is reported for some rows only, either as once, few or many, or as a class for expanded clones.

D gene: -
J gene: TRBJ2-3
CDR3 length: 13
V gene: TRBV19
clone size: -
CDR3 protein: CASSIRREDTQYF
CDR3 DNA: TGTGCCAGTAGTATACGCAGGGAGGATACGCAGTATTTT

D gene: TRBD1
J gene: TRBJ2-1
CDR3 length: 13
V gene: TRBV19
clone size: -
CDR3 protein: CASSPGQGYEQFF
CDR3 DNA: TGTGCCAGTAGCCCGGGACAGGGGTATGAGCAGTTCTTC

D gene: -
J gene: TRBJ2-1
CDR3 length: 17
V gene: TRBV10-2
clone size: -
CDR3 protein: CASSESGSGLSYNEQFF
CDR3 DNA: TGCGCCAGCAGTGAGTCGGGTAGTGGGCTATCCTACAATGAGCAGTTCTTC

D gene: -
J gene: TRBJ1-4
CDR3 length: 11
V gene: TRBV20-1
clone size: once
CDR3 protein: CSARVGEKLFF
CDR3 DNA: TGCAGTGCTAGAGTAGGCGAAAAACTGTTTTTT

D gene: -
J gene: TRBJ1-6
CDR3 length: 17
V gene: TRBV10-3
clone size: -
CDR3 protein: CAISAGTGLSYNSPLHF
CDR3 DNA: TGTGCCATCAGTGCCGGGACGGGACTCTCCTATAATTCACCCCTCCACTTT

D gene: TRBD1
J gene: TRBJ2-7
CDR3 length: 14
V gene: TRBV3-1/TRBV3-2
clone size: -
CDR3 protein: CASSQGDRGSGQYF
CDR3 DNA: TGTGCCAGCAGCCAAGGGGACAGGGGGAGCGGGCAGTACTTC

D gene: TRBD1
J gene: TRBJ2-3
CDR3 length: 12
V gene: TRBV14
clone size: -
CDR3 protein: CASSQFQGAQYF
CDR3 DNA: TGTGCCAGCAGCCAATTCCAGGGGGCGCAGTATTTT

D gene: -
J gene: TRBJ1-2
CDR3 length: 23
V gene: TRBV6-1
clone size: -
CDR3 protein: CASSETPGDGRLSATKGNYGYTF
CDR3 DNA: TGTGCCAGCAGTGAAACCCCCGGGGACGGCCGCCTCTCTGCTACTAAAGGTAACTATGGCTACACCTTC

D gene: -
J gene: TRBJ1-2
CDR3 length: 11
V gene: TRBV29-1
clone size: -
CDR3 protein: CSGGTNYGYTF
CDR3 DNA: TGCAGCGGCGGGACAAACTATGGCTACACCTTC

D gene: -
J gene: TRBJ2-5
CDR3 length: 15
V gene: TRBV5-5
clone size: -
CDR3 protein: CASSLALTEQETQYF
CDR3 DNA: TGTGCCAGCAGCTTGGCCCTAACAGAGCAAGAGACCCAGTACTTC

D gene: TRBD1
J gene: TRBJ2-3
CDR3 length: 17
V gene: TRBV10-3
clone size: -
CDR3 protein: CATRTGSRYGRTDTQYF
CDR3 DNA: TGTGCCACCCGGACAGGGTCCCGGTACGGTCGCACAGATACGCAGTATTTT

D gene: -
J gene: TRBJ1-2
CDR3 length: 13
V gene: TRBV4-1
clone size: -
CDR3 protein: CASSRDNEGGYTF
CDR3 DNA: TGCGCCAGCAGCCGGGACAACGAGGGCGGCTACACCTTC

D gene: -
J gene: TRBJ1-1
CDR3 length: 13
V gene: TRBV7-3
clone size: -
CDR3 protein: CASTPGGAARLEF
CDR3 DNA: TGTGCCAGCACCCCTGGAGGGGCGGCTCGGCTTGAGTTT

D gene: -
J gene: TRBJ2-7
CDR3 length: 11
V gene: TRBV5-1
clone size: -
CDR3 protein: CASSADYEQYF
CDR3 DNA: TGCGCCAGCAGCGCCGACTACGAGCAGTACTTC

D gene: -
J gene: TRBJ2-7
CDR3 length: 15
V gene: TRBV21-1
clone size: -
CDR3 protein: CASIDPGTAAYEQYF
CDR3 DNA: TGTGCCAGCATCGACCCTGGGACGGCAGCCTACGAGCAGTACTTC

D gene: -
J gene: TRBJ2-7
CDR3 length: 15
V gene: TRBV9
clone size: -
CDR3 protein: CASSVAPGVSYEQYF
CDR3 DNA: TGTGCCAGCAGCGTAGCTCCAGGTGTCTCCTACGAGCAGTACTTC

D gene: TRBD2
J gene: TRBJ2-7
CDR3 length: 13
V gene: TRBV2
clone size: -
CDR3 protein: CASSERGAYEQYF
CDR3 DNA: TGTGCCAGCAGTGAGCGGGGGGCTTACGAGCAGTACTTC

D gene: -
J gene: TRBJ1-4
CDR3 length: 14
V gene: TRBV5-1
clone size: -
CDR3 protein: CASSLGSTNEKLFF
CDR3 DNA: TGCGCCAGCAGCTTAGGGTCGACTAATGAAAAACTGTTTTTT

D gene: -
J gene: TRBJ2-7
CDR3 length: 15
V gene: TRBV3-1/TRBV3-2
clone size: -
CDR3 protein: CASSQGAGAIYEQYF
CDR3 DNA: TGTGCCAGCAGCCAAGGGGCGGGGGCGATCTACGAGCAGTACTTC

D gene: -
J gene: TRBJ2-2
CDR3 length: 13
V gene: TRBV7-9
clone size: -
CDR3 protein: CASSSDYTGELFF
CDR3 DNA: TGTGCCAGCAGCTCCGACTACACCGGGGAGCTGTTTTTT

D gene: -
J gene: TRBJ2-2
CDR3 length: 16
V gene: TRBV19
clone size: -
CDR3 protein: CASSTPRTAEGGELFF
CDR3 DNA: TGTGCCAGTAGTACACCACGGACAGCTGAAGGCGGGGAGCTGTTTTTT

D gene: TRBD1
J gene: TRBJ1-2
CDR3 length: 13
V gene: TRBV5-1
clone size: -
CDR3 protein: CASSNGQGAPTSF
CDR3 DNA: TGCGCCAGCAGCAACGGACAGGGGGCACCCACCTCCTTC

D gene: -
J gene: TRBJ2-3
CDR3 length: 12
V gene: TRBV3-1/TRBV3-2
clone size: once
CDR3 protein: CASSINADTQYF
CDR3 DNA: TGTGCCAGCAGTATTAACGCCGATACGCAGTATTTT

D gene: TRBD2
J gene: TRBJ2-3
CDR3 length: 18
V gene: TRBV5-1
clone size: -
CDR3 protein: CASSLVTSGRGRTDTQYF
CDR3 DNA: TGCGCCAGCAGCTTAGTGACTAGCGGGCGAGGGAGAACAGATACGCAGTATTTT

D gene: -
J gene: TRBJ1-2
CDR3 length: 15
V gene: TRBV2
clone size: few
CDR3 protein: CASSEAGITNYGYTF
CDR3 DNA: TGTGCCAGCAGTGAAGCGGGGATCACTAACTATGGCTACACCTTC

D gene: -
J gene: TRBJ2-1
CDR3 length: 15
V gene: TRBV6-4
clone size: -
CDR3 protein: CASSEGVSGYNEQFF
CDR3 DNA: TGTGCCAGCAGTGAGGGGGTTTCAGGATACAATGAGCAGTTCTTC

D gene: -
J gene: TRBJ1-4
CDR3 length: 11
V gene: TRBV2
clone size: once
CDR3 protein: CASSVYEKLFF
CDR3 DNA: TGTGCCAGCAGTGTTTATGAAAAACTGTTTTTT

D gene: -
J gene: TRBJ1-1
CDR3 length: 14
V gene: TRBV19
clone size: -
CDR3 protein: CASSIGQMNTEAFF
CDR3 DNA: TGTGCCAGTAGTATAGGACAGATGAACACTGAAGCTTTCTTT

D gene: TRBD2
J gene: TRBJ2-1
CDR3 length: 18
V gene: TRBV7-3
clone size: -
CDR3 protein: CASSLRGPLAGGYNEQFF
CDR3 DNA: TGTGCCAGCAGCTTAAGGGGGCCCCTAGCGGGGGGGTACAATGAGCAGTTCTTC

D gene: TRBD1
J gene: TRBJ1-5
CDR3 length: 16
V gene: TRBV9
clone size: many
CDR3 protein: CASSAGTGALNQPQHF
CDR3 DNA: TGTGCCAGCAGCGCAGGGACAGGGGCTCTCAATCAGCCCCAGCATTTT

D gene: -
J gene: TRBJ2-1
CDR3 length: 12
V gene: TRBV5-4
clone size: -
CDR3 protein: CASSLGENEQFF
CDR3 DNA: TGTGCCAGCAGCTTGGGTGAAAATGAGCAGTTCTTC

D gene: -
J gene: TRBJ1-2
CDR3 length: 15
V gene: TRBV7-9
clone size: -
CDR3 protein: CASSLSSGENYGYTF
CDR3 DNA: TGTGCCAGCAGCTTAAGTTCGGGGGAAAACTATGGCTACACCTTC

D gene: -
J gene: TRBJ2-3
CDR3 length: 12
V gene: TRBV6-1
clone size: few
CDR3 protein: CASSEVVDTQYF
CDR3 DNA: TGTGCCAGCAGTGAAGTGGTAGATACGCAGTATTTT

D gene: TRBD1
J gene: TRBJ2-7
CDR3 length: 18
V gene: TRBV6-6
clone size: -
CDR3 protein: CASSLVRAGRGFRYEQYF
CDR3 DNA: TGTGCCAGCAGTCTAGTCCGAGCTGGCAGGGGGTTCCGCTACGAGCAGTACTTC

D gene: TRBD1
J gene: TRBJ1-3
CDR3 length: 16
V gene: TRBV9
clone size: -
CDR3 protein: CASSGGQVLSGNTIYF
CDR3 DNA: TGTGCCAGCAGCGGAGGACAGGTTCTCTCTGGAAACACCATATATTTT

D gene: -
J gene: TRBJ2-4
CDR3 length: 16
V gene: TRBV7-9
clone size: -
CDR3 protein: CASSLGAGTRKNIQYF
CDR3 DNA: TGTGCCAGCAGCTTAGGGGCAGGGACCCGAAAAAACATTCAGTACTTC

D gene: -
J gene: TRBJ1-5
CDR3 length: 16
V gene: TRBV2
clone size: -
CDR3 protein: CASSGQSGHSNQPQHF
CDR3 DNA: TGTGCCAGCAGTGGGCAGTCGGGGCATAGCAATCAGCCCCAGCATTTT

D gene: -
J gene: TRBJ1-5
CDR3 length: 12
V gene: TRBV10-2
clone size: -
CDR3 protein: CASSESFQPQHF
CDR3 DNA: TGCGCCAGCAGTGAGTCCTTTCAGCCCCAGCATTTT

D gene: -
J gene: TRBJ1-1
CDR3 length: 12
V gene: TRBV7-9
clone size: -
CDR3 protein: CASSSGSAEAFF
CDR3 DNA: TGTGCCAGCAGCTCAGGGTCCGCTGAAGCTTTCTTT

D gene: -
J gene: TRBJ2-5
CDR3 length: 14
V gene: TRBV18
clone size: -
CDR3 protein: CATSPSPSQETQYF
CDR3 DNA: TGTGCCACTTCACCGAGCCCCTCCCAAGAGACCCAGTACTTC

D gene: TRBD1
J gene: TRBJ2-4
CDR3 length: 13
V gene: TRBV10-2
clone size: once
CDR3 protein: CASSGQGPNIQYF
CDR3 DNA: TGCGCCAGTTCGGGACAGGGGCCCAACATTCAGTACTTC

D gene: TRBD1
J gene: TRBJ1-6
CDR3 length: 14
V gene: TRBV7-9
clone size: -
CDR3 protein: CASTFAGGDSPLHF
CDR3 DNA: TGTGCCAGCACCTTTGCAGGGGGCGATTCACCCCTCCACTTT

D gene: TRBD2
J gene: TRBJ2-1
CDR3 length: 14
V gene: TRBV19
clone size: few
CDR3 protein: CASSSQRGILEQFF
CDR3 DNA: TGTGCCAGTAGTAGCCAGCGGGGGATTTTGGAGCAGTTCTTC

D gene: -
J gene: TRBJ2-5
CDR3 length: 14
V gene: TRBV2
clone size: -
CDR3 protein: CASRPLATEETQYF
CDR3 DNA: TGTGCCAGCAGACCCTTGGCTACCGAAGAGACCCAGTACTTC

D gene: -
J gene: TRBJ1-1
CDR3 length: 16
V gene: TRBV7-3
clone size: -
CDR3 protein: CASSPRGGPLNTEAFF
CDR3 DNA: TGTGCCAGCAGCCCTCGGGGGGGCCCTCTGAACACTGAAGCTTTCTTT

D gene: TRBD2
J gene: TRBJ2-2
CDR3 length: 18
V gene: TRBV10-1
clone size: -
CDR3 protein: CASSGPTSGGRNTGELFF
CDR3 DNA: TGCGCCAGCAGTGGGCCCACTAGCGGGGGGCGGAACACCGGGGAGCTGTTTTTT

D gene: -
J gene: TRBJ1-6
CDR3 length: 16
V gene: TRBV2
clone size: -
CDR3 protein: CASRFREMAYNSPLHF
CDR3 DNA: TGTGCCAGCAGGTTCAGGGAAATGGCCTATAATTCACCCCTCCACTTT

D gene: -
J gene: TRBJ1-1
CDR3 length: 11
V gene: TRBV12-3/TRBV12-4
clone size: -
CDR3 protein: CASSQATEAFF
CDR3 DNA: TGTGCCAGCTCCCAGGCCACTGAAGCTTTCTTT

D gene: -
J gene: TRBJ2-7
CDR3 length: 16
V gene: TRBV9
clone size: -
CDR3 protein: CASSAEYRDNSYEQYF
CDR3 DNA: TGTGCCAGCAGCGCCGAGTACCGGGACAACTCCTACGAGCAGTACTTC

D gene: TRBD2
J gene: TRBJ2-3
CDR3 length: 16
V gene: TRBV11-2
clone size: -
CDR3 protein: CASSLVSGGVTDTQYF
CDR3 DNA: TGTGCCAGCAGCTTAGTGTCGGGGGGGGTGACAGATACGCAGTATTTT

D gene: -
J gene: TRBJ1-2
CDR3 length: 15
V gene: TRBV11-2
clone size: -
CDR3 protein: CASSFLRGWNYGYTF
CDR3 DNA: TGTGCCAGCAGCTTTCTTAGGGGCTGGAACTATGGCTACACCTTC

D gene: -
J gene: TRBJ1-6
CDR3 length: 14
V gene: TRBV6-4
clone size: -
CDR3 protein: CASSVGTYNSPLHF
CDR3 DNA: TGTGCCAGCAGTGTCGGGACATATAATTCACCCCTCCACTTT

D gene: TRBD2
J gene: TRBJ2-7
CDR3 length: 14
V gene: TRBV5-6
clone size: -
CDR3 protein: CASSLVSGSYEQYF
CDR3 DNA: TGTGCCAGCAGCTTGGTTAGCGGGAGCTACGAGCAGTACTTC

D gene: -
J gene: TRBJ1-6
CDR3 length: 14
V gene: TRBV6-1
clone size: -
CDR3 protein: CASSDTGRNSPLHF
CDR3 DNA: TGTGCCAGCAGTGACACTGGACGTAATTCACCCCTCCACTTT

D gene: TRBD2
J gene: TRBJ2-3
CDR3 length: 17
V gene: TRBV3-1/TRBV3-2
clone size: -
CDR3 protein: CASSLHSTSARTDTQYF
CDR3 DNA: TGTGCCAGCAGCCTGCATTCAACTAGCGCCCGCACAGATACGCAGTATTTT